The following is a TCR beta chain sequence with its context. The sample originates from a study of blood T cell repertoires in COVID-19. About the study: COVID-19 samples, acute and convalescent, were from the United States, Italy and Spain. T cells, B-cell-depleted T cells, or PBMCs supplied cDNA or gDNA.

J gave up 3 bases and V 6 bases, and 4 bases lay outside the gene matches. The CDR3 is 13 amino acids. Germline values: CDR1 KGHSH, CDR2 LQKENI. The repertoire was sequenced with immunoSEQ multiplex PCR; TCRdb's copy has only in-frame clones and lacks some. Seen here are about 260,000 clones, about 80% observed once, and the top ten hold approximately 10%. This chain joins TRBV18 and TRBJ1-2, with 7 positions matching TRBD1. The TCR was taken from a woman aged 45-60 years who had recovered from COVID-19. The sequencing input was peripheral blood. The CDR3 is CASSPGTDYGYTF. For the CDR3, the DNA is TGTGCCAGCTCGCCGGGGACAGACTATGGCTACACCTTC.